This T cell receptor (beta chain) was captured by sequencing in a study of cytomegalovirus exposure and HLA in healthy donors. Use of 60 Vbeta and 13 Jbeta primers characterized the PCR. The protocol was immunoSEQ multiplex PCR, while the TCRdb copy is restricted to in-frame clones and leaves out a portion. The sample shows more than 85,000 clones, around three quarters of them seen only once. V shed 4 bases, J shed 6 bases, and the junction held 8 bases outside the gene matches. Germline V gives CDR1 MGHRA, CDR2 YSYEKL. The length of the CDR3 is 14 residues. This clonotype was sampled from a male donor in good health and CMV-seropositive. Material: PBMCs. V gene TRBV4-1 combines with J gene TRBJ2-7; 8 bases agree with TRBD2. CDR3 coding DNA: TGCGCCAGCAGCCCCGGGACTAGAGGAGGCGAGCAGTACTTC. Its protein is CASSPGTRGGEQYF.